This passage covers 9 T cell receptor beta chains from one sample sequenced in a study of metastatic and nonmetastatic thyroid tumors. Patients were all untreated before their thyroid surgery. TCRdb re-processed the PCR reads through MiXCR. Of approximately 60,000 clones in the sample, roughly 30% were seen once. Sequenced sample: blood. Every receptor here comes from a female donor with papillary thyroid cancer or a benign thyroid nodule (not recorded which). Some clones in this sample may be carry-over from other donors' samples.

The chain links TRBV10-3 to TRBJ2-7, with 9 bases matching TRBD1. CDR3 length equals 14 residues. Germline V CDR1 and CDR2: ENHRY, SYGVKD. The V segment lost 10 bases and the J segment 0 bases; nucleotides outside the gene matches: 7. Here the CDR3 reads CATLDRGGSYEQYF. The CDR3 nucleotides are TGTGCCACCCTGGACAGGGGAGGCTCCTACGAGCAGTACTTC.

This clone showed up just a few times. This chain uses TRBV6-5 with TRBJ2-1; TRBD1 agrees at 11 bases. This CDR3 spans 15 amino acids. Germline-derived CDR1 and CDR2 are MNHEY and SVGAGI. The junction had 5 bases not matched to a gene; V was cut back by 2 bases and J by 8 bases. CDR3 in amino acids: CASSYRTGGQDEQFF. CDR3 sequence (DNA): TGTGCCAGCAGTTACAGGACAGGGGGCCAGGATGAGCAGTTCTTC.

The rearrangement uses TRBV12-3 or TRBV12-4 and TRBJ2-7, with a weak D call TRBD1 (5 bases). This CDR3 comprises 13 residues. Between the trimmed V and J ends, which lost 6 bases and 2 bases, there was a span of 11 bases. For the CDR3, the DNA is TGTGCCAGCAGCTTTGGACAACCCTACGAGCAGTACTTC. Protein product: CASSFGQPYEQYF.

The J gene is TRBJ1-5, the V gene TRBV6-1, with D tentatively TRBD1 (6 bases). Trimming cost V 9 bases and J 3 bases, with 12 bases left between them. CDR3 size: 13 residues. The germline V gene encodes CDR1 MNHNS and CDR2 SASEGT. CDR3: CASCRDNNQPQHF. The CDR3 DNA sequence: TGTGCCAGTTGCCGGGACAACAATCAGCCCCAGCATTTT.

This clone was counted ten times or more. With a much larger clone just one base away, this may be a read error. The rearrangement uses TRBV11-1 and TRBJ1-6; TRBD1 aligns across 11 bases. V gave up 6 bases and J gave up 9 bases; unmatched junction bases: 10. Germline V gives CDR1 SGHAT, CDR2 FQDESV (reference sequence). There are 16 residues in the CDR3. CDR3 sequence reads: CASSPTGTGGSSPLHF. The CDR3 coding sequence is TGTGCCAGCAGTCCCACCGGGACAGGGGGTTCTTCACCCCTCCACTTT.

V usage is TRBV19 and J usage is TRBJ2-1, with unresolved D. Trimming removed 7 bases from V and 7 bases from J, with 5 bases in between. The length of the CDR3 is 10 residues. CDR1 LNHDA and CDR2 SQIVND come from the germline V gene (reference sequence). The CDR3 is CASKGNEQFF. The DNA of the CDR3 is TGTGCCAGTAAAGGGAATGAGCAGTTCTTC.

This clone was seen a handful of times. The identical CDR3 is also encoded by other nucleotide sequences in the sample. This chain links TRBV12-3 or TRBV12-4 with TRBJ2-3; D perhaps matches TRBD2 (6 bases). The CDR3 loop spans 15 amino acids. V was clipped by 6 bases and J by 1 base, with 14 bases between them. The CDR3 loop is CASSPPGLRTDTQYF. DNA of the CDR3: TGTGCCAGCAGCCCCCCGGGACTTCGCACAGATACGCAGTATTTT.

This chain uses TRBV5-1 with TRBJ1-1; D call uncertain. The CDR3 contains 16 residues. V was shortened by 3 bases and J by 1 base, with 16 bases between the two germline ends. CDR1 and CDR2 from the germline V gene are SGHRS and YFSETQ. CDR3 sequence reads: CASSWEAPAENTEAFF. The CDR3 DNA reads TGCGCCAGCAGCTGGGAGGCCCCGGCGGAGAACACTGAAGCTTTCTTT.

This clone has a handful of counts. The rearrangement joins TRBV6-1 to TRBJ2-7; TRBD1 is a possible D gene (6 bases). The CDR3 is made up of 16 amino acids. The V gene lost 0 bases and the J gene lost 0 bases, with 12 bases spanning the gap. Germline V gene lookup returns CDR1 MNHNS and CDR2 SASEGT. The CDR3 DNA is TGTGCCAGCAGTGAAGCTCCAGGGGTCATCTCCTACGAGCAGTACTTC. Translated: CASSEAPGVISYEQYF.